Listed below are T cell receptor beta chains from one sample, sequenced in a study of blood T cell repertoires in COVID-19. The data were produced by immunoSEQ multiplex PCR, yet TCRdb's version contains in-frame clones alone and is incomplete. The table includes some 140,000 clones, about four fifths detected once. Material: peripheral blood. These receptors all come from a woman between 55 and 75 years old with acute or convalescent COVID-19. The CDR3 runs from the conserved cysteine through the conserved F or W. Each record gives: D gene, clone size, V gene, J gene, CDR3 protein, CDR3 DNA. The D gene is left open where the match is weak. The listing skips clone size in some rows; elsewhere it reads once, few, many or a size class.

>.|.|TRBV30|TRBJ2-3
CAWRQDTQYF
TGTGCCTGGAGACAAGATACGCAGTATTTT
>.|.|TRBV3-1/TRBV3-2|TRBJ1-2
CASSQRLLTDYGYGYTF
TGTGCCAGCAGCCAGCGGCTTCTGACAGATTATGGCTATGGCTACACCTTC
>TRBD2|.|TRBV5-1|TRBJ2-1
CASSPPSVAGGANEQFF
TGCGCCAGCAGCCCTCCTTCGGTAGCGGGGGGGGCCAATGAGCAGTTCTTC
>.|.|TRBV21-1|TRBJ2-3
CANERSGGATDTQYF
TGTGCCAACGAGAGGAGCGGGGGGGCCACGGATACGCAGTATTTT
>.|.|TRBV5-8|TRBJ2-1
CASSLGLRNEQFF
TGTGCCAGCAGCTTGGGACTCCGCAATGAGCAGTTCTTC
>TRBD1|once|TRBV28|TRBJ1-6
CASSLGGTGANSPLHF
TGTGCCAGCAGTTTGGGCGGGACAGGGGCGAATTCACCCCTCCACTTT
>TRBD1|.|TRBV18|TRBJ1-2
CASSSGTGSFGYTF
TGTGCCAGCTCATCCGGGACAGGCTCTTTTGGCTACACCTTC
>.|.|TRBV7-9|TRBJ1-2
CASSLSGFGYTF
TGTGCCAGCAGCTTATCGGGTTTTGGCTACACCTTC
>TRBD1|.|TRBV9|TRBJ1-6
CASSVGQGQDSPLHF
TGTGCCAGCAGCGTTGGACAGGGCCAGGATTCACCCCTCCACTTT
>.|.|TRBV5-1|TRBJ1-6
CASSLGQVDSPLHF
TGCGCCAGCAGCTTGGGGCAGGTGGATTCACCCCTCCACTTT
>.|.|TRBV6-2/TRBV6-3|TRBJ1-1
CASSHRSTEAFF
TGTGCCAGCAGTCACCGGTCCACTGAAGCTTTCTTT
>TRBD1|few|TRBV6-5|TRBJ1-1
CASIAQGARNTEAFF
TGTGCCAGCATTGCACAGGGGGCCCGGAACACTGAAGCTTTCTTT
>TRBD1|.|TRBV9|TRBJ1-5
CASSPGQGKSQPQHF
TGTGCCAGCAGCCCCGGACAGGGGAAGAGTCAGCCCCAGCATTTT
>.|.|TRBV7-9|TRBJ2-1
CASSEEGVGVGEQFF
TGTGCCAGCAGCGAGGAAGGGGTAGGGGTTGGTGAGCAGTTCTTC
>.|few|TRBV2|TRBJ2-7
CASSLYEQYF
TGTGCCAGCAGTCTCTACGAGCAGTACTTC
>TRBD1|few|TRBV12-3/TRBV12-4|TRBJ1-1
CASTQTGSEAFF
TGTGCCAGCACTCAGACAGGGTCTGAAGCTTTCTTT
>TRBD1|.|TRBV10-3|TRBJ1-2
CAISPTGGHGYTF
TGTGCCATCAGCCCGACAGGGGGCCATGGCTACACCTTC
>.|.|TRBV30|TRBJ1-5
CAWSVFANQPQHF
TGTGCCTGGAGTGTTTTTGCGAATCAGCCCCAGCATTTT
>.|.|TRBV7-9|TRBJ1-5
CASSSAGEGNQPQHF
TGTGCCAGCAGCTCCGCAGGGGAAGGCAATCAGCCCCAGCATTTT
>.|few|TRBV3-1/TRBV3-2|TRBJ2-3
CASSQGLDTQYF
TGTGCCAGCAGCCAAGGACTGGATACGCAGTATTTT
>.|.|TRBV25-1|TRBJ1-6
CASSDGGARGSPLHF
TGTGCCAGCAGTGATGGCGGGGCGAGGGGTTCACCCCTCCACTTT
>.|few|TRBV5-1|TRBJ1-1
CASSLMLMNTEAFF
TGCGCCAGCAGCTTGATGCTAATGAACACTGAAGCTTTCTTT
>TRBD1|.|TRBV5-1|TRBJ1-2
CASSGATGLGYTF
TGCGCCAGCAGCGGGGCGACAGGGTTGGGCTACACCTTC
>TRBD1|.|TRBV5-1|TRBJ1-1
CASSLGGTGNTEAFF
TGCGCCAGCAGCTTGGGAGGGACAGGGAACACTGAAGCTTTCTTT
>.|.|TRBV11-3|TRBJ1-3
CASSLPGDGGSRGNTIYF
TGTGCCAGCAGCTTACCGGGGGACGGTGGCTCGCGAGGAAACACCATATATTTT
>.|.|TRBV11-3|TRBJ2-2
CASSSRQVPTGELFF
TGTGCCAGCAGCTCCAGACAGGTTCCCACCGGGGAGCTGTTTTTT
>TRBD1|.|TRBV18|TRBJ1-5
CASSPNEQGVYQPQHF
TGTGCCAGCTCACCAAATGAGCAGGGGGTATATCAGCCCCAGCATTTT
>TRBD2|.|TRBV18|TRBJ2-1
CASSPPGTRENEQFF
TGTGCCAGCTCACCACCCGGGACTAGGGAAAATGAGCAGTTCTTC
>.|.|TRBV7-9|TRBJ2-1
CASSKGAGNEQFF
TGTGCCAGCAGCAAAGGCGCGGGGAATGAGCAGTTCTTC
>.|.|TRBV18|TRBJ1-5
CASSRAENQPQHF
TGTGCCAGCTCACGGGCAGAGAATCAGCCCCAGCATTTT
>.|few|TRBV10-1|TRBJ2-2
CASSDGQPPGELFF
TGCGCCAGCAGTGATGGGCAACCCCCCGGGGAGCTGTTTTTT
>.|.|TRBV6-1|TRBJ1-2
CASSEAWGGPYGYTF
TGTGCCAGCAGTGAAGCTTGGGGGGGACCTTATGGCTACACCTTC
>.|.|TRBV27|TRBJ1-5
CASSLSGGGNQPQHF
TGTGCCAGCAGTTTATCTGGGGGGGGCAATCAGCCCCAGCATTTT
>.|once|TRBV7-3|TRBJ1-2
CASSLAGGDYGYTF
TGTGCCAGCAGCTTGGCGGGAGGGGACTATGGCTACACCTTC
>.|.|TRBV6-2/TRBV6-3|TRBJ1-1
CASSYSAGAVRAFF
TGTGCCAGCAGTTATAGTGCTGGGGCAGTTCGGGCTTTCTTT
>.|.|TRBV5-4|TRBJ1-2
CASSSRDTYFNYGYTF
TGTGCCAGCAGCTCCCGGGACACTTACTTTAACTATGGCTACACCTTC
>.|.|TRBV3-1/TRBV3-2|TRBJ1-2
CASSQSGFGDYGYTF
TGTGCCAGCAGCCAGTCAGGTTTCGGTGACTATGGCTACACCTTC
>TRBD2|.|TRBV9|TRBJ2-3
CASSVGNSGGYTQYF
TGTGCCAGCAGCGTAGGTAATAGCGGGGGGTATACGCAGTATTTT
>.|.|TRBV29-1|TRBJ2-3
CSVVPGTDTQYF
TGCAGCGTTGTCCCAGGGACAGATACGCAGTATTTT
>.|.|TRBV28|TRBJ1-1
CASRAGVNTEAFF
TGTGCCAGCAGAGCCGGAGTGAACACTGAAGCTTTCTTT
>TRBD2|.|TRBV5-6|TRBJ2-2
CASSQGLAGANTGELFF
TGTGCCAGCAGCCAGGGACTAGCGGGGGCGAACACCGGGGAGCTGTTTTTT
>.|.|TRBV14|TRBJ2-3
CASSQAEVTQYF
TGTGCCAGCAGCCAAGCCGAGGTTACGCAGTATTTT
>TRBD2|.|TRBV2|TRBJ2-1
CASTRERGARDEQFF
TGTGCCAGCACTCGAGAGCGGGGGGCAAGGGATGAGCAGTTCTTC
>TRBD1|.|TRBV28|TRBJ1-2
CASSSPGQPRDYGYTF
TGTGCCAGCAGTTCACCGGGACAGCCTCGAGACTATGGCTACACCTTC
>TRBD1|.|TRBV25-1|TRBJ2-7
CASSDEGTGDVWKQYF
TGTGCCAGCAGTGATGAGGGGACAGGTGATGTCTGGAAGCAGTACTTC